This section outlines one T cell receptor beta chain sequence together with its context. Its antigen is undetermined. With the Oncomine TCR Beta short-read assay, DNA from cultured CD4+ T cells was sequenced. TCRdb fed the PCR reads into MiXCR, producing one record per CDR3 protein. The repertoire has 20,000 or so distinct CDR3 sequences, more than 55% of them found once; the top ten carry more than 6%. Specified treatment: roughly ten-day PBMC culture with coronavirus spike peptide pools or control peptides (ViraFEST assay). This record comes from a study of vaccination and CD4 T cells after COVID-19. The CDR3 runs to 12 residues. V was shortened by 2 bases and J by 6 bases, with 6 bases between the two germline ends. The V gene's germline CDR1 is SGHAT and CDR2 FQNNGV.

The receptor comes from a human donor who had recovered from COVID-19. This specimen consisted of CD4+ T cells from blood, cultured in vitro, obtained before SARS-CoV-2 vaccination. The gene calls are TRBV11-2 and TRBJ2-3; D unclear. In DNA form, the CDR3 reads TGTGCCAGCAGCTTATTAGTGGATACGCAGTATTTT. Amino acid sequence: CASSLLVDTQYF.